This TCR beta chain was obtained from a study of cytomegalovirus exposure and HLA in healthy donors. Study details: About 200 million T cells yielded 120 million or so unique TCR beta sequences, as an earlier analysis found. The study, taken as a whole, reports: Later analysis suggested links between common viral pathogens and several top significant clusters. Using a false discovery rate of 0.05, a later analysis showed that around 16,000 TCR beta sequences were associated with HLA alleles. Prior analysis indicated that the majority of TCR beta V segments exhibited productivity approximately 90% or approximately 30% of the time.

Notes on this clone: The antigen is unknown.

PCR involved 60 Vbeta and 13 Jbeta primers. Method: immunoSEQ multiplex PCR; TCRdb's copy keeps in-frame clones and lacks some. The data show 150,000 to 190,000 clones, roughly 85% seen once. V was clipped by 4 bases and J by 0 bases, with 14 bases between them. Germline V gene data show CDR1 as SGHNT and CDR2 as YYREEE (reference sequence). CDR3 length equals 15 residues. V and J are TRBV5-4 and TRBJ2-7; tentative D call: TRBD1 (5 bases). Sequenced: PBMCs. The receptor was derived from a woman aged 18-29 years in good health and CMV-seronegative. The CDR3 loop is CASSTWTTSSYEQYF. In DNA form, the CDR3 reads TGTGCCAGCAGCACATGGACAACGAGCTCCTACGAGCAGTACTTC.